One and the same sample provided the 13 T cell receptor beta chains below, sequenced in a study of blood T cell repertoires in COVID-19. Repertoires were generated with immunoSEQ multiplex PCR, while TCRdb's copy carries only in-frame clones and drops some. The data contain fewer than 250,000 clones, roughly nine tenths of them seen just once; the ten biggest clones take up about 2.2%. Sequenced material: peripheral blood. The receptor set was obtained from a woman in her forties or fifties with acute or convalescent COVID-19.

The chain is built from TRBV4-3 and TRBJ2-2; 8 nucleotides match TRBD1. CDR1 and CDR2 from the germline V gene are LGHNA and YSLEER. V dropped 1 base and J dropped 4; count of bases not matched to a gene: 2. This CDR3 comprises 15 residues. The CDR3 loop reads CASSQATGATGELFF. The CDR3 nucleotides are TGCGCCAGCAGCCAAGCGACAGGGGCCACCGGGGAGCTGTTTTTT.

The genes are TRBV3-1 (or the pseudogene TRBV3-2) and TRBJ2-1; D unresolved. CDR3 length: 15 residues. V gave up 1 base and J gave up 2 bases, with 9 bases separating them. Germline values: CDR1 LGHDT, CDR2 YNNKEL (reference sequence). The CDR3 bases are TGTGCCAGCAGCCAAGCGTTGCGGCCCTACAATGAGCAGTTCTTC. Translating it yields CASSQALRPYNEQFF.

J is TRBJ2-3 and V is TRBV7-9; tentative D call: TRBD1 (5 bases). The germline CDR1 and CDR2 sequences are SEHNR and FQNEAQ (reference sequence). This CDR3 is built from 16 residues. V was shortened by 1 base and J by 2 bases, with 13 bases between the two germline ends. The CDR3 nucleotides read TGTGCCAGCAGCTTAGGGGTTGGGGCAGCCACAGATACGCAGTATTTT. It encodes CASSLGVGAATDTQYF.

The CDR3 protein is CASSLGQGADGYTF. In nucleotides, the CDR3 is TGCGCCAGCAGCTTGGGACAGGGGGCGGATGGCTACACCTTC. The chain combines TRBV5-1 with TRBJ1-2; 10 bases match TRBD1. The CDR3 is made up of 14 amino acids. CDR1 is SGHRS, CDR2 YFSETQ, per germline. V shed 0 bases, J shed 6 bases, and the junction held 2 bases outside the gene matches.

The chain uses TRBV9 and TRBJ1-1; the match to TRBD1 covers 8 bases. The CDR3 totals 13 residues. V gave up 3 bases and J gave up 5 bases; unmatched junction bases: 3. Germline CDR1 and CDR2: SGDLS and YYNGEE. CDR3: CASSADRETEAFF. CDR3 in DNA: TGTGCCAGCAGCGCGGACAGGGAAACTGAAGCTTTCTTT. Combining the CDR3 with reference TRBV9 and TRBJ1-1 gives the whole variable domain DSGVTQTPKHLITATGQRVTLRCSPRSGDLSVYWYQQSLDQGLQFLIQYYNGEERAKGNILERFSAQQFPDLHSELNLSSLELGDSALYFCASSADRETEAFFGQGTRLTVV.

The chain carries TRBV6-5 and TRBJ1-2; maybe TRBD1 (6 bases). Germline-derived CDR1 and CDR2 are MNHEY and SVGAGI. This CDR3 region has 14 residues. The V end lost 4 bases, the J end lost 3 bases, and 12 bases lay between the germline ends. The CDR3 sequence is CASSSVGGHYGYTF. The CDR3 bases are TGTGCCAGCAGTTCAGTTGGGGGCCACTATGGCTACACCTTC.

The V call is TRBV11-3, the J call TRBJ1-2; D is perhaps TRBD1 (5 bases). This CDR3 contains 14 residues. Per germline, CDR1 SGHNT and CDR2 YENEEA. Trimming pared 2 bases from V and 7 bases from J, leaving 14 bases between. Here the CDR3 DNA reads TGTGCCAGCAGCTTATGGGGCGGATCGTGTGGCTACACCTTC. It codes for CASSLWGGSCGYTF.

In its sample, this clone was seen a few times. The V and J genes are TRBV7-2 and TRBJ1-6; TRBD1 matches 7 bases. With 5 bases clipped from V and 8 bases from J, the junction kept 6 bases outside the gene matches. This CDR3 has 14 residues. Germline assignment: CDR1 SGHTA and CDR2 FQGNSA. For the CDR3, the DNA is TGTGCCAGCAGCCAACAGGGGCCCTATTCACCCCTCCACTTT. It encodes CASSQQGPYSPLHF. Together with reference TRBV7-2 and TRBJ1-6, the CDR3 gives the full variable domain: GAGVSQSPSNKVTEKGKDVELRCDPISGHTALYWYRQSLGQGLEFLIYFQGNSAPDKSGLPSDRFSAERTGGSVSTLTIQRTQQEDSAVYLCASSQQGPYSPLHFGNGTRLTVT.

This clone has a handful of counts. The rearrangement uses TRBV19 and TRBJ2-1, with 7 bases that match TRBD2. Germline V CDR1 and CDR2: LNHDA, SQIVND (reference sequence). The CDR3 is 17 amino acids. The V gene end was trimmed by 0 bases and the J gene end by 9 bases; junction bases not matched to a gene: 14. This CDR3 is CASSIDHAKGLLGEQFF. The CDR3, as DNA: TGTGCCAGTAGTATAGATCACGCTAAGGGACTATTGGGTGAGCAGTTCTTC.

The CDR3 protein is CSASPSGVPEQYF. CDR3 DNA: TGCAGTGCTAGTCCCAGCGGGGTTCCCGAGCAGTACTTC. This chain links TRBV20-1 with TRBJ2-7, with 7 bases lining up with TRBD2. With V trimmed by 3 bases and J by 6 bases, 8 bases remained unmatched. The CDR3 sequence is 13 residues long. Germline values: CDR1 DFQATT, CDR2 SNEGSKA (reference sequence).

V and J are TRBV6-4 and TRBJ1-6, with D hard to call. CDR3 length: 13 residues. Per germline, CDR1 MRHNA and CDR2 SNTAGT. Trimming stripped 0 bases from V and 7 bases from J, with 4 bases between. DNA for the CDR3: TGTGCCAGCAGTGACTCAAGCAATTCACCCCTCCACTTT. As protein: CASSDSSNSPLHF.

The chain combines TRBV24-1 with TRBJ2-3; 15 bases fit TRBD2. The CDR3 sequence is 19 residues long. Germline lookup yields CDR1 KGHDR and CDR2 SFDVKD. Trimming at V came to 7 bases and at J to 2 bases, leaving 12 bases not matched to a gene. The CDR3 DNA sequence: TGTGCCACCAGACCGACACAAGGACTAGCGGGGGGGACCACAGATACGCAGTATTTT. It encodes CATRPTQGLAGGTTDTQYF.

The rearrangement uses TRBV5-4 and TRBJ1-1; D gene uncertain. Germline-derived CDR1 and CDR2 are SGHNT and YYREEE (reference sequence). The CDR3 is made up of 13 amino acids. V was clipped by 2 bases and J by 3 bases, with 8 bases between them. The CDR3 coding sequence is TGTGCCAGCAGCTTCGTCGCGGACACTGAAGCTTTCTTT. This encodes CASSFVADTEAFF.